The clone carrying this TCR beta chain was detected many times. Antigen specificity is unknown. Germline V CDR1 and CDR2: SGHVS, FNYEAQ. The CDR3 covers 15 residues. Trimming stripped 3 bases from V and 0 bases from J, with 12 bases between. This sample was taken from a study of molecular identifiers for immune sequencing clone quantification. Broader study findings: Same-barcode identical TCR molecules could make highly expanded clones look smaller than they are. For effector cells, clones above 20 RNA copies held over 99% of molecules; for naive cells, under 1%. Reportedly, one cell's Jurkat TCR RNA was detected within 1,200,000 naive CD8 cells.

The authors built bulk TCR libraries by previously described methods with listed TCR primers. TCRdb re-analysed the PCR reads in MiXCR, keeping a single row per CDR3 protein. The data show about 640,000 distinct CDR3 sequences, 15% to 20% seen once. Sample: naive CD8+ T cells from blood, with Jurkat cell RNA spiked in. As to subset: FACS-sorted CD8+CD4-CCR7+CD45RA+ naive T cells. The chain has TRBV7-6 and TRBJ2-7, with D maybe TRBD2 (7 bases). The TCR was taken from a human donor in good health. Some libraries in this study had Jurkat cell RNA spiked in. The CDR3: CASSFGGQLSYEQYF. The CDR3 DNA sequence: TGTGCCAGCAGCTTCGGGGGGCAACTCTCCTACGAGCAGTACTTC.